This is a list of T cell receptor beta chains from one sample in a study of blood T cell repertoires in COVID-19. Some clones are missing from TCRdb's copy, which holds only in-frame ones; the method was immunoSEQ multiplex PCR. The table lists approximately 300,000 clones, about four fifths of them singletons. Sequenced input: peripheral blood. These receptor sequences come from an older person with COVID-19, enrolled during active disease. Both conserved end residues are part of each CDR3. The D gene is left open where the match is weak. Rows may omit the clone size; those that give it use once, few, many or a size class.

j_gene | v_gene | abundance | d_gene | CDR3aa | CDR3nt
TRBJ2-7 | TRBV6-4 | once | . | CASSSLGQPREQYF | TGTGCCAGCAGTTCCCTAGGACAGCCTCGCGAGCAGTACTTC
TRBJ1-6 | TRBV5-6 | . | . | CASSFGSSSYNSPLHF | TGTGCCAGCAGCTTCGGGTCGAGCTCCTATAATTCACCCCTCCACTTT
TRBJ2-2 | TRBV24-1 | . | TRBD2 | CATSDSLAAGELFF | TGTGCCACCAGTGATTCCCTAGCGGCTGGGGAGCTGTTTTTT
TRBJ2-1 | TRBV11-2 | once | . | CASSFAELGEQFF | TGTGCCAGCAGCTTCGCGGAGTTGGGTGAGCAGTTCTTC
TRBJ2-2 | TRBV2 | once | . | CASRPPGRPNTGELFF | TGTGCCAGCAGGCCCCCGGGGAGGCCGAACACCGGGGAGCTGTTTTTT
TRBJ1-6 | TRBV9 | . | . | CASSVDLASPLHF | TGTGCCAGCAGCGTAGATTTGGCTTCACCCCTCCACTTT
TRBJ2-1 | TRBV1 | . | . | CTSRGYRGVYNEQFF | TGCACCAGCAGGGGATACAGGGGCGTCTACAATGAGCAGTTCTTC
TRBJ2-1 | TRBV28 | . | TRBD2 | CASSPGLAVGSSYNEQFF | TGTGCCAGCAGTCCGGGACTAGCGGTCGGAAGCTCCTACAATGAGCAGTTCTTC
TRBJ1-6 | TRBV18 | . | TRBD1 | CASSMGQGDSPLHF | TGTGCCAGCTCAATGGGACAGGGGGATTCACCCCTCCACTTT
TRBJ1-1 | TRBV5-5 | . | . | CASTGVGTEAFF | TGTGCCAGCACCGGAGTTGGGACTGAAGCTTTCTTT
TRBJ2-2 | TRBV7-9 | . | . | CASRPRRGTGELFF | TGTGCCAGCCGCCCTAGGAGGGGCACCGGGGAGCTGTTTTTT
TRBJ1-1 | TRBV21-1 | . | . | CASSKGGTAVPTEAFF | TGTGCCAGCAGCAAAGGGGGGACAGCGGTTCCCACTGAAGCTTTCTTT
TRBJ1-6 | TRBV5-6 | . | . | CASSLAWRVGDNSPLHF | TGTGCCAGCAGCTTGGCGTGGCGGGTCGGGGATAATTCACCCCTCCACTTT
TRBJ1-1 | TRBV6-1 | . | TRBD1 | CASSEWTGRTSEAFF | TGTGCCAGCAGTGAATGGACAGGGCGGACCTCAGAAGCTTTCTTT
TRBJ2-7 | TRBV6-1 | many | . | CASSEPSSLNYEQYF | TGTGCCAGCAGTGAACCTAGCAGCTTAAACTACGAGCAGTACTTC
TRBJ2-2 | TRBV11-2 | . | TRBD1 | CASSQGVMDTGELFF | TGTGCCAGCAGCCAGGGGGTGATGGACACCGGGGAGCTGTTTTTT
TRBJ2-7 | TRBV24-1 | . | TRBD1 | CATSERDRSYEQYF | TGTGCCACCAGTGAGCGGGACAGGTCCTACGAGCAGTACTTC
TRBJ1-5 | TRBV19 | . | TRBD1 | CATRQGTHSNQPQHF | TGTGCCACCCGACAGGGGACCCATAGCAATCAGCCCCAGCATTTT
TRBJ2-7 | TRBV6-2/TRBV6-3 | few | . | CASSPLYEQYF | TGTGCCAGCAGCCCGCTATACGAGCAGTACTTC
TRBJ1-1 | TRBV3-1/TRBV3-2 | once | . | CASSQGPSGKHEAFF | TGTGCCAGCAGCCAGGGCCCGAGCGGGAAACATGAAGCTTTCTTT
TRBJ1-1 | TRBV27 | . | TRBD1 | CASSFTGTGGWSEAFF | TGTGCCAGCAGTTTTACCGGGACAGGGGGTTGGTCTGAAGCTTTCTTT
TRBJ1-2 | TRBV3-1/TRBV3-2 | few | . | CASSQGRAAYTF | TGTGCCAGCAGCCAAGGGCGGGCAGCCTACACCTTC
TRBJ2-7 | TRBV5-5 | . | TRBD1 | CASSYRTGNEQYF | TGTGCCAGCAGTTACAGGACAGGGAACGAGCAGTACTTC
TRBJ2-7 | TRBV15 | . | . | CATSREGLYEQYF | TGTGCCACCAGCAGGGAGGGGCTCTACGAGCAGTACTTC